These 26 T cell receptor beta chains share one sample of origin, sequenced in a study of blood T cells in healthy people across ages. Sample-barcoded 5' priming and a J-beta primer mix drove a second PCR of roughly 6 to 12 cycles. TCRdb fed the 5' RACE reads into MiXCR, producing one record per CDR3 protein. Of 650,000 to 800,000 distinct CDR3 sequences detected, around two fifths appear once; the ten largest clones hold roughly 19%. The sequenced material came from blood. The receptor set was obtained from a man aged 55 to 70 in good health.

The V and J genes are TRBV18 and TRBJ2-7; the match to TRBD1 covers 7 bases. There are 13 residues in the CDR3. V was pared by 3 bases and J by 6 bases, with 5 bases of the junction left unmatched. Germline-derived CDR1 and CDR2 are KGHSH and LQKENI. CDR3 in amino acids: CASSPGTESEQYF. The CDR3 bases are TGTGCCAGCTCACCCGGGACAGAGAGCGAGCAGTACTTC. The variable domain in full, completed from reference TRBV18 and TRBJ2-7, reads NAGVMQNPRHLVRRRGQEARLRCSPMKGHSHVYWYRQLPEEGLKFMVYLQKENIIDESGMPKERFSAEFPKEGPSILRIQQVVRGDSAAYFCASSPGTESEQYFGPGTRLTVT.

The V call is TRBV19, the J call TRBJ1-1, with D possibly matching TRBD1 (5 bases). CDR1 LNHDA and CDR2 SQIVND come from the germline V gene (reference sequence). Between the trimmed V and J ends, which lost 7 bases and 6 bases, there was a span of 15 bases. The CDR3 totals 13 residues. CDR3 DNA: TGTGCCAGTACCCCAGGGTGGACGCCTGAAGCTTTCTTT. It translates to CASTPGWTPEAFF.

This CDR3 is CASSLKWIPVGGLKETQYF. CDR3 nucleotides: TGTGCCAGCAGCTTAAAATGGATCCCAGTAGGGGGCCTTAAAGAGACCCAGTACTTC. The chain joins TRBV7-2 to TRBJ2-5; 7 nucleotides line up with TRBD1. Germline loops: CDR1 SGHTA, CDR2 FQGNSA. CDR3 length equals 19 residues. V dropped 2 bases and J dropped 3; count of bases not matched to a gene: 18.

The chain joins TRBV5-1 to TRBJ1-1, with D possibly being TRBD1 (5 bases). V was trimmed by 4 bases and J by 4 bases, leaving 14 bases between them. Germline loops: CDR1 SGHRS, CDR2 YFSETQ. The CDR3 runs 14 residues. The CDR3 bases are TGCGCCAGCAGCCTCCAAGGGGTGAGCACTGAAGCTTTCTTT. The encoded protein is CASSLQGVSTEAFF.

The chain couples TRBV20-1 to TRBJ2-1; TRBD1 agrees at 7 bases. V gave up 7 bases and J gave up 5 bases; unmatched junction bases: 8. Germline V CDR1 and CDR2: DFQATT, SNEGSKA (reference sequence). This CDR3 region has 13 residues. CDR3 nucleotides: TGCAGTGGGTTCGGGACAGCTGACAATGAGCAGTTCTTC. Translation: CSGFGTADNEQFF.

The rearrangement links TRBV2 to TRBJ1-2; the D is unclear. V gave up 6 bases and J gave up 0 bases, with 17 bases separating them. The CDR3 runs to 16 residues. The germline gives CDR1 SNHLY, CDR2 FYNNEI. CDR3 coding DNA: TGTGCCAGCAGAAGCGCCACACAGTCTACTAACTATGGCTACACCTTC. Amino acids: CASRSATQSTNYGYTF.

This clonotype was observed a handful of times. The chain employs TRBV6-6 and TRBJ2-6, with no clear D. Between the trimmed V and J ends, which lost 10 bases and 0 bases, there was a span of 16 bases. The CDR3 is 16 residues long. Germline lookup yields CDR1 MNHNY and CDR2 SVGAGI (reference sequence). The CDR3 DNA sequence: TGTGCCATTTCGATTGGGTTTTCCTCTGGGGCCAACGTCCTGACTTTC. As protein: CAISIGFSSGANVLTF.

The chain links TRBV20-1 to TRBJ1-2, with 9 nucleotides matching TRBD1. After removal of 6 bases from V and 7 bases from J, the junction contained 9 bases not matched to a gene. The CDR3 contains 13 residues. The germline V gene has CDR1 DFQATT and CDR2 SNEGSKA (reference sequence). The CDR3 sequence is CSAPGQGKSGYTF. The CDR3 region has the DNA TGCAGTGCACCGGGACAGGGCAAAAGTGGCTACACCTTC.

The chain links TRBV4-1 to TRBJ2-7; tentative D call: TRBD2 (6 bases). CDR3 size: 15 residues. The V end lost 0 bases, the J end lost 3 bases, and 12 bases lay between the germline ends. Germline loops: CDR1 MGHRA, CDR2 YSYEKL. In DNA form, the CDR3 reads TGCGCCAGCAGCCAAGAGGTAGGGACTCACTACGAGCAGTACTTC. It specifies CASSQEVGTHYEQYF.

The chain uses TRBV12-3 or TRBV12-4 and TRBJ1-6; D unclear. This CDR3 has 16 residues. Trimming pared 5 bases from V and 2 bases from J, leaving 13 bases between. The CDR3 here is CASSKDPEAYNSPLHF. CDR3 nucleotides: TGTGCCAGCAGTAAGGACCCGGAGGCCTATAATTCACCCCTCCACTTT.

Ten or more counts support this clonotype. CDR3 region: CASSKQGALETQYF. The CDR3 DNA reads TGTGCCAGCAGCAAACAGGGGGCTCTTGAGACCCAGTACTTC. This chain connects TRBV7-2 to TRBJ2-5, with 9 nucleotides matching TRBD1. J gave up 5 bases and V 5 bases, and 6 bases lay outside the gene matches. The CDR3 contains 14 residues. Germline CDR1 reads SGHTA; CDR2 reads FQGNSA.

This clonotype was counted between two and nine times. The chain employs TRBV29-1 and TRBJ1-1; TRBD1 might be the D (5 bases). The CDR3 totals 11 residues. Trimming left V 7 bases short and J 1 base short, with 7 bases between. The germline gives CDR1 SQVTM, CDR2 ANQGSEA. The DNA of the CDR3 is TGCAGCGCGACAGAGAACACTGAAGCTTTCTTT. This encodes CSATENTEAFF.

The gene calls are TRBV4-1 and TRBJ2-1; the match to TRBD2 covers 8 bases. This CDR3 is 17 amino acids long. Looked up from germline, CDR1 is MGHRA and CDR2 is YSYEKL. V trimming: 1 base; J trimming: 4 bases; junction bases outside the gene matches: 9. CDR3 DNA sequence: TGCGCCAGCAGCCAAGTGGTTTTGCCTAGCGGGTACAATGAGCAGTTCTTC. Protein sequence: CASSQVVLPSGYNEQFF.

This clonotype came up a few times. The rearrangement joins TRBV19 to TRBJ1-1; D gene unclear. The CDR3 runs to 13 residues. CDR1 and CDR2 from the germline V gene are LNHDA and SQIVND (reference sequence). The V gene lost 5 bases and the J gene lost 0 bases, with 7 bases spanning the gap. CDR3 residues: CASSPFMNTEAFF. Here the CDR3 DNA reads TGTGCCAGTAGTCCCTTTATGAACACTGAAGCTTTCTTT.

This chain uses TRBV7-2 with TRBJ1-2; the D gene is possibly TRBD1 (5 bases). The ends were cut back, 3 bases at V and 0 bases at J, with 14 bases in the middle. CDR1 SGHTA and CDR2 FQGNSA come from the germline V gene. The length of the CDR3 is 16 residues. This chain's CDR3 is CASSFGARVANYGYTF. CDR3 sequence (DNA): TGTGCCAGCAGCTTTGGGGCACGAGTAGCTAACTATGGCTACACCTTC. The full variable domain, its missing parts supplied by reference TRBV7-2 and TRBJ1-2, is GAGVSQSPSNKVTEKGKDVELRCDPISGHTALYWYRQSLGQGLEFLIYFQGNSAPDKSGLPSDRFSAERTGGSVSTLTIQRTQQEDSAVYLCASSFGARVANYGYTFGSGTRLTVV.

The rearrangement joins TRBV24-1 to TRBJ2-1; TRBD2 matches at 10 bases. The CDR3 is made up of 16 amino acids. Germline CDR1 reads KGHDR; CDR2 reads SFDVKD. The V segment lost 11 bases and the J segment 1 base; nucleotides outside the gene matches: 10. CDR3 nucleotide sequence: TGTGCCATCAACCTAGCGGGGGTCCCTTCCTACAATGAGCAGTTCTTC. It yields the protein CAINLAGVPSYNEQFF.

About this clonotype: Mismatch with germline at one junction end may stem from a read error. The chain couples TRBV9 to TRBJ2-7; D might be TRBD1 or TRBD2, each matching 5 bases. The DNA end is more similar to TRBJ2-5, so the J call may be wrong. The CDR3 spans 14 residues. CDR1 and CDR2 from the germline V gene are SGDLS and YYNGEE. CDR3 nucleotides: TGTACCAGCAGCGTAGCAGGGAGTAAGGGGACCCAGTACTTC. The encoded protein is CTSSVAGSKGTQYF.

The chain carries TRBV5-6 and TRBJ1-2; D is uncertain. Germline lookup yields CDR1 SGHDT and CDR2 YYEEEE. The V end was cut by 4 bases, the J end by 5 bases, with 12 bases between. CDR3 length: 13 residues. CDR3 region: CASSPTGKYGYTF. The CDR3 DNA reads TGTGCCAGCAGCCCAACTGGGAAGTATGGCTACACCTTC. The entire variable domain, with the rest obtained from reference TRBV5-6 and TRBJ1-2, is as follows: DAGVTQSPTHLIKTRGQQVTLRCSPKSGHDTVSWYQQALGQGPQFIFQYYEEEERQRGNFPDRFSGHQFPNYSSELNVNALLLGDSALYLCASSPTGKYGYTFGSGTRLTVV.

This clonotype appeared a few times. The V and J genes are TRBV29-1 and TRBJ2-7, with D maybe TRBD1 (8 bases). The ends were cut back, 4 bases at V and 5 bases at J, with 15 bases in the middle. The CDR3 loop spans 13 amino acids. Per the germline V gene, CDR1 is SQVTM and CDR2 is ANQGSEA. CDR3 in amino acids: CSVGATGGDEQYF. CDR3 nucleotides: TGCAGCGTTGGGGCCACAGGGGGGGACGAGCAGTACTTC.

The chain has TRBV20-1 and TRBJ1-1; 7 nucleotides agree with TRBD1. The V segment lost 0 bases and the J segment 7 bases; nucleotides outside the gene matches: 8. Germline CDR1 is DFQATT and CDR2 is SNEGSKA (reference sequence). There are 14 residues in the CDR3. The CDR3 loop is CSARETGTTVEAFF. CDR3 nucleotide sequence: TGCAGTGCTAGAGAGACAGGGACAACCGTTGAAGCTTTCTTT.

This clonotype was seen only a few times. The genes are TRBV2 and TRBJ2-2, with 11 nucleotides matching TRBD2. The CDR3 has 14 residues. V was clipped by 8 bases and J by 2 bases; unmatched bases: 1. The V gene's germline CDR1 is SNHLY and CDR2 FYNNEI. The CDR3 sequence: CASRLAGNTGELFF. The CDR3 DNA is TGTGCCAGCCGACTAGCGGGAAACACCGGGGAGCTGTTTTTT.

This chain links TRBV3-1 with TRBJ2-1; D ambiguous. Per the germline V gene, CDR1 is LGHDT and CDR2 is YNNKEL (reference sequence). Trimming left V 6 bases short and J 10 bases short, with 10 bases between. The CDR3 has 11 residues. CDR3 nucleotide sequence: TGTGCCAGCAGTTCAGTAGTCGAGCAGTTCTTC. As protein: CASSSVVEQFF.

The chain's CDR3 is CAISEVSGANVLTF. CDR3 DNA sequence: TGTGCCATCAGTGAGGTCTCTGGGGCCAACGTCCTGACTTTC. The chain combines TRBV10-3 with TRBJ2-6; D unclear. CDR3 length equals 14 residues. Germline V CDR1 and CDR2: ENHRY, SYGVKD. Deletions cut 2 bases from V and 0 bases from J, with 2 bases between.

This clonotype was seen repeatedly, ten times or more. The CDR3 sequence: CAISKDRGPYEQYF. The CDR3 DNA reads TGTGCCATCAGTAAGGACAGGGGCCCCTACGAGCAGTACTTC. This chain uses TRBV10-3 with TRBJ2-7; 9 nucleotides align to TRBD1. J lost 2 bases, V lost 5 bases, and 4 bases had no gene match. Germline CDR1 and CDR2: ENHRY and SYGVKD. This CDR3 is 14 amino acids long.

The chain employs TRBV12-3 or TRBV12-4 and TRBJ2-5; 7 bases are a match to TRBD1. There are 13 residues in the CDR3. The trim removed 2 bases at V and 10 bases at J, leaving 7 bases unmatched. CDR3: CASSLRGQRGQYF. The CDR3, as DNA: TGTGCCAGCAGTTTAAGGGGACAGAGAGGCCAGTACTTC.

The rearrangement links TRBV6-2 or TRBV6-3 to TRBJ2-3; TRBD2 matches at 11 bases. Trimming at V came to 1 base and at J to 4 bases, leaving 7 bases not matched to a gene. Germline loops: CDR1 MNHEY, CDR2 SVGEGT. The CDR3 is 17 residues long. The CDR3 nucleotides read TGTGCCAGCAGTTACTATCCCCTAGCGGGGGGACCAGATACGCAGTATTTT. This gives the protein CASSYYPLAGGPDTQYF.